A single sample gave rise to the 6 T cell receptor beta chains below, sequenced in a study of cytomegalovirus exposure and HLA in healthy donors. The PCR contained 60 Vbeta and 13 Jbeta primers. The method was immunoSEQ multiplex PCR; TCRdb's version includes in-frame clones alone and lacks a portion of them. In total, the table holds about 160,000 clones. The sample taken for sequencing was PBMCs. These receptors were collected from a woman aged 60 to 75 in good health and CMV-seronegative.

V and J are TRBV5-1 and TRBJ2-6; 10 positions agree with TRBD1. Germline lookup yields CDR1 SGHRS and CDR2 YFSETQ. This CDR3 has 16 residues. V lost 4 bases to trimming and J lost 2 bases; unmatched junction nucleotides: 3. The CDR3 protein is CASSRDRGPGANVLTF. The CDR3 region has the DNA TGCGCCAGCAGCCGGGACAGGGGTCCTGGGGCCAACGTCCTGACTTTC.

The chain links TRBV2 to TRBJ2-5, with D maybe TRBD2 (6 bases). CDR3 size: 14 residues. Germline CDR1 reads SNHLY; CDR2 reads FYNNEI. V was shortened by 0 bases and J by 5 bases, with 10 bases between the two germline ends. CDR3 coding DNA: TGTGCCAGCAGTGAAGCCGGAGGGGTCGAGACCCAGTACTTC. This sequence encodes CASSEAGGVETQYF.

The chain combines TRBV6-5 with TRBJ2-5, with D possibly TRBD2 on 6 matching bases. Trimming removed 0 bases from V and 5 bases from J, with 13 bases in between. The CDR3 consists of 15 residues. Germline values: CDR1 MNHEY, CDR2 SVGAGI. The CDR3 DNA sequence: TGTGCCAGCAGTTACTCCGTCGGGGGAGGTGAGACCCAGTACTTC. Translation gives CASSYSVGGGETQYF.

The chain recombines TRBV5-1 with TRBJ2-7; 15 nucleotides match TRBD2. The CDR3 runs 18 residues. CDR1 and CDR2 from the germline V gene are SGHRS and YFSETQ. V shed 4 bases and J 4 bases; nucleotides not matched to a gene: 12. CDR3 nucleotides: TGCGCCAGCAGCGCGGGACTAGCGGGAGGTTTGAGGGCTTACGAGCAGTACTTC. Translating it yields CASSAGLAGGLRAYEQYF. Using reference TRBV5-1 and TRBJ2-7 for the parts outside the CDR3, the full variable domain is KAGVTQTPRYLIKTRGQQVTLSCSPISGHRSVSWYQQTPGQGLQFLFEYFSETQRNKGNFPGRFSGRQFSNSRSEMNVSTLELGDSALYLCASSAGLAGGLRAYEQYFGPGTRLTVT.

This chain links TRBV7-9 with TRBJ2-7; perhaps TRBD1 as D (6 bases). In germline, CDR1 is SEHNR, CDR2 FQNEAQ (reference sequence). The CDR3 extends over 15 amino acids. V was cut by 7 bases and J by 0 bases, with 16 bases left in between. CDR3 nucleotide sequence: TGTGCCAGCACCTCCGACAGGACGAGCTCCTACGAGCAGTACTTC. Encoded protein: CASTSDRTSSYEQYF.

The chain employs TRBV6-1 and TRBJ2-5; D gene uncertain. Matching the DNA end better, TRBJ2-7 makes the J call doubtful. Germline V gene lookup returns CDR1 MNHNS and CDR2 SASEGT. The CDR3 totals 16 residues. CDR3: CASSAHSSPNPYEQYF. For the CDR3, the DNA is TGTGCCAGCAGTGCGCACAGCTCGCCAAATCCCTACGAGCAGTACTTC.